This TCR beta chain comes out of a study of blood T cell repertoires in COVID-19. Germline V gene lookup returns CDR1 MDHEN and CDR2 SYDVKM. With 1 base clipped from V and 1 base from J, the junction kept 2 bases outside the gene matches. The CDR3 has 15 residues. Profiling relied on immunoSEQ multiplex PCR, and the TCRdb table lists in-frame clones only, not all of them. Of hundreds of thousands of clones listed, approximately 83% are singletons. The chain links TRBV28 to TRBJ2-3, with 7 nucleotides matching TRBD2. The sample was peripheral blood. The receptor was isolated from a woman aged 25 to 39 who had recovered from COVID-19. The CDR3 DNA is TGTGCCAGCAGTTTATATGGGAGGGGCACAGATACGCAGTATTTT. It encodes CASSLYGRGTDTQYF.